This T cell receptor beta chain was sequenced during a study of blood T cell repertoires in COVID-19. As for the study in general: Italy, Spain and the United States were the sources of the convalescent and acute COVID-19 samples. PBMCs, B-cell-depleted T cells, or T cells were the source of the cDNA or gDNA that made up the material.

V lost 5 bases and J lost 7; bases outside the gene matches: 9. Germline V lookup: CDR1 KGHDR, CDR2 SFDVKD. The CDR3 has 17 residues. Original data processing: How many nucleated cells were present was estimated from reference gene primer amplification. Only in-frame clones appear in the TCRdb table, and some are missing; sequencing was by immunoSEQ multiplex PCR. V and J calls and clone size are those listed in that table; D and trimming were worked out from the DNA. The profile shows just over 650,000 clones, about 87% of them singletons. Sequencing was carried out using peripheral blood. This chain uses TRBV24-1 with TRBJ2-1, with 14 bases aligning to TRBD2. The sequence was obtained from a woman aged 18-29 years with acute or convalescent COVID-19. The DNA of the CDR3 is TGTGCCACCAGTGCCCTGACTAGCGGGGGGGCCCCGAATGAGCAGTTCTTC. Translating it yields CATSALTSGGAPNEQFF.